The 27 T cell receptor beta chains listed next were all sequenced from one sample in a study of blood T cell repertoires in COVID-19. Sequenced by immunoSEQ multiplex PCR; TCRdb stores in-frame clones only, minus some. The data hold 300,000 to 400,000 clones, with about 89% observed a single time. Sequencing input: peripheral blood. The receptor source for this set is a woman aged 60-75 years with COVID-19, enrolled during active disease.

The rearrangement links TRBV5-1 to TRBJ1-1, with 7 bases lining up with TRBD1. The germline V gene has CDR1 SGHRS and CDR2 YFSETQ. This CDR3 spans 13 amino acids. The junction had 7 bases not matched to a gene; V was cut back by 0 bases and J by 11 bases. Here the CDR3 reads CASSLERQGEAFF. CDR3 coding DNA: TGCGCCAGCAGCTTGGAGCGGCAGGGGGAGGCTTTCTTT.

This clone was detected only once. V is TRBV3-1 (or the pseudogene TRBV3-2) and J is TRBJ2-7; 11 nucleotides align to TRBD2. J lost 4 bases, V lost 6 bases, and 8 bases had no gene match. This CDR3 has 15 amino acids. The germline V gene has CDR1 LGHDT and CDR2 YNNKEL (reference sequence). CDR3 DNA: TGTGCCAGCAGTCCGGGACTAGCGGTGCGATACGAGCAGTACTTC. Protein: CASSPGLAVRYEQYF.

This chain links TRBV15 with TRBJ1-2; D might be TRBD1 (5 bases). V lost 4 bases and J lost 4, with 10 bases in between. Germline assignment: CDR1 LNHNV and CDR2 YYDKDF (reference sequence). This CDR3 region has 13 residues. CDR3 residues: CATSNRQSYGYTF. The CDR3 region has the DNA TGTGCCACCAGCAATCGACAGTCCTATGGCTACACCTTC.

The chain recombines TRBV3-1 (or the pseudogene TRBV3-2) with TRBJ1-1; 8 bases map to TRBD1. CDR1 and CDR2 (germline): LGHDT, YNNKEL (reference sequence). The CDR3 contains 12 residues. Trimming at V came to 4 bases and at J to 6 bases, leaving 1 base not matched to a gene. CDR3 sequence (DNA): TGTGCCAGCAGCCGGACAGGGTCTGAAGCTTTCTTT. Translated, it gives CASSRTGSEAFF.

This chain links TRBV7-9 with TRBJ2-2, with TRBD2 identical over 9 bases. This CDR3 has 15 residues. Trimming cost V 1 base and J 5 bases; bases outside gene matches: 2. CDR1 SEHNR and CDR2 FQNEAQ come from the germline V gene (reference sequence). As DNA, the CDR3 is TGTGCCAGCAGCTTAGGGCTAGCGGGGACCGGGGAGCTGTTTTTT. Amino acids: CASSLGLAGTGELFF.

The CDR3 spells CASSFRPYSNQPQHF. The CDR3 DNA reads TGTGCCAGCAGCTTCCGTCCTTATAGCAATCAGCCCCAGCATTTT. The genes are TRBV5-6 and TRBJ1-5; D remains ambiguous. CDR3 length: 15 amino acids. Germline assignment: CDR1 SGHDT and CDR2 YYEEEE. With 2 bases removed from V and 0 bases from J, the gap between germline ends came to 9 bases.

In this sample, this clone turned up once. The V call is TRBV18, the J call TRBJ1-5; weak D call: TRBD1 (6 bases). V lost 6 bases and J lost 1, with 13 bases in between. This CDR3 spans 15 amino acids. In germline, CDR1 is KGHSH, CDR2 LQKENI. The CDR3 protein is CASSQQGGSNQPQHF. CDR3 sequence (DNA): TGTGCCAGCTCGCAACAGGGCGGAAGCAATCAGCCCCAGCATTTT. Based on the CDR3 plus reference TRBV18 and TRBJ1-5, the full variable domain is NAGVMQNPRHLVRRRGQEARLRCSPMKGHSHVYWYRQLPEEGLKFMVYLQKENIIDESGMPKERFSAEFPKEGPSILRIQQVVRGDSAAYFCASSQQGGSNQPQHFGDGTRLSIL.

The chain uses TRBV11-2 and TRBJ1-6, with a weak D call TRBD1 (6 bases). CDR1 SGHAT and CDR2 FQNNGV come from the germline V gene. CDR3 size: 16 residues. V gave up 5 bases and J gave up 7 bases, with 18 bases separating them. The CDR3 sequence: CASSRTPTGWNSPLHF. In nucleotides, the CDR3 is TGTGCCAGCAGCCGGACCCCTACAGGGTGGAATTCACCCCTCCACTTT.

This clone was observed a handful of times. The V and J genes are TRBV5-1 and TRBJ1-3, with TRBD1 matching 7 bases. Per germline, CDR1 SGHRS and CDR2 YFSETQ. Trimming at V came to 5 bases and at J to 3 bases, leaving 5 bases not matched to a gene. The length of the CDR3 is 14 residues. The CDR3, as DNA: TGCGCCAGCAGACAAACAGGGGATGGAAACACCATATATTTT. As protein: CASRQTGDGNTIYF.

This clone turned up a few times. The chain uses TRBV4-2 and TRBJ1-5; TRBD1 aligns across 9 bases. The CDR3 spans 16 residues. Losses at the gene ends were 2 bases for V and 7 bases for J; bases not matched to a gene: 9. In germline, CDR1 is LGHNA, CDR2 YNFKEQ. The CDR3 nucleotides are TGTGCCAGCAGCCAATCCACGGACAGGGGTAGACAGCCCCAGCATTTT. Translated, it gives CASSQSTDRGRQPQHF.

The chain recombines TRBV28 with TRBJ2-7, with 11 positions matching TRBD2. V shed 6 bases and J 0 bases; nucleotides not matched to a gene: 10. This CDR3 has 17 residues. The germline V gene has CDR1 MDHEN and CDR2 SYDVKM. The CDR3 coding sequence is TGTGCCAGCAGCTCTCTAGCGGGGGGCCAAAGCTCCTACGAGCAGTACTTC. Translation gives CASSSLAGGQSSYEQYF.

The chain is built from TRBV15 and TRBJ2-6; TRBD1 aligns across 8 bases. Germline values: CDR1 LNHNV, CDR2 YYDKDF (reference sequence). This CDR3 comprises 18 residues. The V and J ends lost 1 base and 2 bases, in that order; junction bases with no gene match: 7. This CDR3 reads CATSRGFPDRAGANVLTF. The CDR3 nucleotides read TGTGCCACCAGCAGAGGTTTCCCGGACAGGGCTGGGGCCAACGTCCTGACTTTC.

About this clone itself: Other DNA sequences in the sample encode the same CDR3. The CDR3 loop reads CASSPPPGGTEAFF. The CDR3 bases are TGTGCCAGCTCACCACCGCCAGGGGGCACTGAAGCTTTCTTT. The V gene is TRBV18, the J gene TRBJ1-1; the match to TRBD1 covers 7 bases. Germline V lookup: CDR1 KGHSH, CDR2 LQKENI. The CDR3 contains 14 residues. The V gene end was trimmed by 0 bases and the J gene end by 4 bases; junction bases not matched to a gene: 2.

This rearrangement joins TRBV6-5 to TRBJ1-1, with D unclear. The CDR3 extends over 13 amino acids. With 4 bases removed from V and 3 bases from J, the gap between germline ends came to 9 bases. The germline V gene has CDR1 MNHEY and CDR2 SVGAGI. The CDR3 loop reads CASSLAWYTEAFF. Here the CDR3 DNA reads TGTGCCAGCAGTTTGGCTTGGTACACTGAAGCTTTCTTT.

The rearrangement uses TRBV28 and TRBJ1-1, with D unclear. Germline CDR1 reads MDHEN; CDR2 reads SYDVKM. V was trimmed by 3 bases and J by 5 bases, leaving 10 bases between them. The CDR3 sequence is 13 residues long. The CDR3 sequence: CASSFTAETEAFF. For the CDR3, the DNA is TGTGCCAGCAGTTTCACGGCGGAGACTGAAGCTTTCTTT. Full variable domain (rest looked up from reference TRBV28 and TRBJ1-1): DVKVTQSSRYLVKRTGEKVFLECVQDMDHENMFWYRQDPGLGLRLIYFSYDVKMKEKGDIPEGYSVSREKKERFSLILESASTNQTSMYLCASSFTAETEAFFGQGTRLTVV.

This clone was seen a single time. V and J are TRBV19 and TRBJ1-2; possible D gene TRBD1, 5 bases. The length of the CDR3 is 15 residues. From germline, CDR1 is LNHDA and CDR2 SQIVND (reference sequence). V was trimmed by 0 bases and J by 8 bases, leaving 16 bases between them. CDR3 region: CASSIDRGQSPGYTF. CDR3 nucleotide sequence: TGTGCCAGTAGTATAGATCGAGGACAATCCCCGGGCTACACCTTC.

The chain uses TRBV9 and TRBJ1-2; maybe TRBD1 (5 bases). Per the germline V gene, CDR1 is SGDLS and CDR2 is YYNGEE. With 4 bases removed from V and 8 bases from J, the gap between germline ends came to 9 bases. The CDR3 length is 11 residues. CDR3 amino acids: CASSLQGGYTF. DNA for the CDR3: TGTGCCAGCAGCCTCCAGGGCGGCTACACCTTC.

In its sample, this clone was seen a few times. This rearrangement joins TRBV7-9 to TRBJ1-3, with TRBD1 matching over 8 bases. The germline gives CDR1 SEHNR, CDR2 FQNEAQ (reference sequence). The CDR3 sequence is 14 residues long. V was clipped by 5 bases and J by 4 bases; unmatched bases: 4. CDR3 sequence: CASSGQGGGNTIYF. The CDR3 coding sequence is TGTGCCAGCAGCGGACAGGGTGGCGGAAACACCATATATTTT.

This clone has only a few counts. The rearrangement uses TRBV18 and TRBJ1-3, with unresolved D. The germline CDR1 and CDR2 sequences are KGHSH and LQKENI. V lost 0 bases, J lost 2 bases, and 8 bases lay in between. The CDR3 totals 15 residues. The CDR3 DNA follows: TGTGCCAGCTCACCACCCATCCGGGCTGGAAACACCATATATTTT. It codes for CASSPPIRAGNTIYF.

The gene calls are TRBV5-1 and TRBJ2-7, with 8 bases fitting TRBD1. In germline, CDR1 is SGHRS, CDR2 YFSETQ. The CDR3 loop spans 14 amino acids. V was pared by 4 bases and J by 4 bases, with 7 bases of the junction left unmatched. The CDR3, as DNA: TGCGCCAGCAGCCCTCAGGGGGCAGGGTACGAGCAGTACTTC. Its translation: CASSPQGAGYEQYF.

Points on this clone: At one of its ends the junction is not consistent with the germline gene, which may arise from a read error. In nucleotides, the CDR3 is TGTGCCAGCAGCTTAGCCAGCTTC. Translated, it gives CASSLASF. The chain has TRBV7-9 and TRBJ1-2; D is ambiguous. This CDR3 is built from 8 residues. Germline V CDR1 and CDR2: SEHNR, FQNEAQ (reference sequence).

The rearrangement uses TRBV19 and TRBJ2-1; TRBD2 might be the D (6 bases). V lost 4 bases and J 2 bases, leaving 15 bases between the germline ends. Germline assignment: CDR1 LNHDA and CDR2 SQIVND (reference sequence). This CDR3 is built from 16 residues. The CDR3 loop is CASSRGGTVTYNEQFF. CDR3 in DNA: TGTGCCAGTAGTAGAGGTGGGACTGTAACCTACAATGAGCAGTTCTTC.

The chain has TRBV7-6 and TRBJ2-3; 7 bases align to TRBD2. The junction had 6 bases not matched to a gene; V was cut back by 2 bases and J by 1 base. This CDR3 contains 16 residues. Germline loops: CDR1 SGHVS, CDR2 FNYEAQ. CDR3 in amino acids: CASSLSYLAGTDTQYF. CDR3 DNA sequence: TGTGCCAGCAGCTTAAGTTATCTAGCGGGCACAGATACGCAGTATTTT.

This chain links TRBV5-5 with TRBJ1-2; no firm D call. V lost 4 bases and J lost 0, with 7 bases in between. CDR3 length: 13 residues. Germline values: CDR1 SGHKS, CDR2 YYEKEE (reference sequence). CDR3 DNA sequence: TGTGCCAGCAGCGCGGAACCTAACTATGGCTACACCTTC. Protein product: CASSAEPNYGYTF.

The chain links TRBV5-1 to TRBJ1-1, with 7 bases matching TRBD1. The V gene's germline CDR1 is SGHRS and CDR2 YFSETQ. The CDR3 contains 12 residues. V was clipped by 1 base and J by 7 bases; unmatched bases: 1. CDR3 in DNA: TGCGCCAGCAGCTTGAGGGACAGTGAAGCTTTCTTT. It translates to CASSLRDSEAFF.

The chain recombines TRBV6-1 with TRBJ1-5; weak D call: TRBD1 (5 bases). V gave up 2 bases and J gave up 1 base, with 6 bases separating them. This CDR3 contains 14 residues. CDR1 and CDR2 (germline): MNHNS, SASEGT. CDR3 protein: CASSEQGSNQPQHF. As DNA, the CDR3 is TGTGCCAGCAGTGAACAGGGAAGCAATCAGCCCCAGCATTTT.

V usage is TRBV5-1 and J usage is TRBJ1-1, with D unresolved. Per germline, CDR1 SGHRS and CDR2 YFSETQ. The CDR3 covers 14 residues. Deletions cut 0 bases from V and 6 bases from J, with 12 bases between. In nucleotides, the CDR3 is TGCGCCAGCAGCTTGGGAGGGCTCGGACCTGAAGCTTTCTTT. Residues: CASSLGGLGPEAFF.